A single sample is the source of the 19 T cell receptor beta chains below, sequenced in a study. TCRdb processed the 5' RACE reads anew with MiXCR; each CDR3 protein has one entry. Of about 47,000 distinct CDR3 sequences in the sample, more than 25% were seen once. The source material was naive CD4+ T cells sorted from blood. Subset here: naive CD4+ T cells, CD4+CD45RA+CD25-. Receptors were obtained from a female donor with breast cancer.

This chain joins TRBV29-1 and TRBJ1-2, with TRBD1 as a possible D gene (6 bases). Between the trimmed V and J ends, which lost 7 bases and 8 bases, there was a span of 14 bases. The CDR3 contains 11 residues. Germline V gene lookup returns CDR1 SQVTM and CDR2 ANQGSEA. The CDR3 protein is CSALGGGGYTF. The CDR3 region has the DNA TGCAGCGCCCTAGGCGGGGGCGGCTACACCTTC.

This rearrangement joins TRBV20-1 to TRBJ1-2; D gene ambiguous. This CDR3 region has 10 residues. Germline V gene sequence: CDR1 DFQATT, CDR2 SNEGSKA (reference sequence). Trimming left V 2 bases short and J 3 bases short, with 1 base between. This chain's CDR3 is CSARHYGYTF. The DNA of the CDR3 is TGCAGTGCTAGACACTATGGCTACACCTTC.

V and J are TRBV27 and TRBJ1-5; D remains ambiguous. Germline CDR1 is MNHEY and CDR2 is SMNVEV (reference sequence). The CDR3 extends over 14 amino acids. V was pared by 7 bases and J by 4 bases, with 14 bases between. As DNA, the CDR3 is TGTGCCAGCAAACCGGGTGCCGCAAATCAGCCCCAGCATTTT. Protein product: CASKPGAANQPQHF.

In this sample, this clonotype turned up a few times. The chain has TRBV5-6 and TRBJ2-5; TRBD2 is a possible D gene (5 bases). CDR3 length: 16 residues. In germline, CDR1 is SGHDT, CDR2 YYEEEE. The germline V and J ends were trimmed by 4 bases and 5 bases, with 21 bases remaining between them. CDR3 protein: CASSALEGSYGETQYF. CDR3 DNA: TGTGCCAGCAGCGCCCTTGAGGGATCGTACGGCGAGACCCAGTACTTC. Full variable domain (outside the CDR3, taken from reference TRBV5-6 and TRBJ2-5): DAGVTQSPTHLIKTRGQQVTLRCSPKSGHDTVSWYQQALGQGPQFIFQYYEEEERQRGNFPDRFSGHQFPNYSSELNVNALLLGDSALYLCASSALEGSYGETQYFGPGTRLLVL.

The chain uses TRBV2 and TRBJ2-3; 9 nucleotides line up with TRBD1. The germline V gene has CDR1 SNHLY and CDR2 FYNNEI. The CDR3 spans 14 residues. V was pared by 7 bases and J by 3 bases, with 5 bases of the junction left unmatched. The CDR3 bases are TGTGCCAGCACAGACAGGGGGAGGACAGATACGCAGTATTTT. Amino acid sequence: CASTDRGRTDTQYF. Drawing the rest from reference TRBV2 and TRBJ2-3, the complete variable domain is EPEVTQTPSHQVTQMGQEVILRCVPISNHLYFYWYRQILGQKVEFLVSFYNNEISEKSEIFDDQFSVERPDGSNFTLKIRSTKLEDSAMYFCASTDRGRTDTQYFGPGTRLTVL.

This clonotype ranks as medium-sized. The gene calls are TRBV12-3 or TRBV12-4 and TRBJ2-3; 9 positions match TRBD2. J was trimmed by 0 bases and V by 5 bases; bases with no gene match: 9. The CDR3 contains 17 residues. The DNA of the CDR3 is TGTGCCAGCAGTGAATTCAAAACTAGCGGGAGCACAGATACGCAGTATTTT. It codes for CASSEFKTSGSTDTQYF.

Note on this clonotype: A read error may explain this, as a much larger clone is one base away. This rearrangement joins TRBV7-9 to TRBJ2-5; 9 bases match TRBD2. Germline V gene lookup returns CDR1 SEHNR and CDR2 FQNEAQ (reference sequence). The CDR3 covers 14 residues. Here the CDR3 reads CTSSPSGGQETQYF. Written as DNA, the CDR3 is TGTACCAGCAGCCCGAGCGGGGGGCAAGAGACCCAGTACTTC.

The chain uses TRBV7-2 and TRBJ2-1; D call uncertain. Trimming stripped 5 bases from V and 6 bases from J, with 11 bases between. This CDR3 has 13 amino acids. Germline V gene data show CDR1 as SGHTA and CDR2 as FQGNSA. The CDR3 region is CASSPGRANEQFF. The DNA of the CDR3 is TGTGCCAGCAGCCCAGGTCGGGCCAATGAGCAGTTCTTC.

The count of this clonotype is one. A much larger clone differs from this one at a single base, so this may be a read error. This is likely a read error, given that the CDR3 carries no conserved phenylalanine or tryptophan at its end. This chain connects TRBV10-3 to TRBJ2-7; D unclear. The CDR3 loop spans 12 amino acids. Per germline, CDR1 ENHRY and CDR2 SYGVKD. V lost 3 bases and J 3 bases, leaving 6 bases between the germline ends. CDR3 sequence reads: CAISDQHYEQYL. CDR3 nucleotides: TGTGCCATCAGTGACCAACACTACGAGCAGTACCTC.

This chain uses TRBV19 with TRBJ2-1, with TRBD2 matching 15 bases. The CDR3 is 18 amino acids. The germline CDR1 and CDR2 sequences are LNHDA and SQIVND (reference sequence). V lost 0 bases and J lost 5; bases outside the gene matches: 5. CDR3 sequence (DNA): TGTGCCAGTAGTATAGATGGGACTAGCGGGAGGAGAAACAATGAGCAGTTCTTC. The encoded protein is CASSIDGTSGRRNNEQFF.

This clonotype was detected only a few times. The rearrangement joins TRBV27 to TRBJ2-1; 8 positions match TRBD2. The CDR3 contains 17 residues. V gave up 6 bases and J gave up 1 base; unmatched junction bases: 11. CDR1 and CDR2 from the germline V gene are MNHEY and SMNVEV (reference sequence). This CDR3 is CASRGWSGLASYNEQFF. In DNA, the CDR3 is TGTGCCAGCAGGGGTTGGTCAGGACTAGCATCCTACAATGAGCAGTTCTTC.

This clonotype turned up a few times. The rearrangement links TRBV4-1 to TRBJ2-5; 11 bases align to TRBD2. This CDR3 has 14 residues. After removal of 6 bases from V and 5 bases from J, the junction contained 5 bases not matched to a gene. Germline V gene sequence: CDR1 MGHRA, CDR2 YSYEKL. The CDR3 spells CASSLAGGAETQYF. The CDR3, as DNA: TGCGCCAGCAGTCTAGCGGGAGGAGCGGAGACCCAGTACTTC.

V and J are TRBV5-4 and TRBJ2-3; TRBD2 is a possible D gene (5 bases). Deletions cut 4 bases from V and 2 bases from J, with 17 bases between. Germline CDR1 reads SGHNT; CDR2 reads YYREEE (reference sequence). The CDR3 loop spans 16 amino acids. CDR3 coding DNA: TGTGCCAGCAGCCCACCGGAGAAGCGGACCACAGATACGCAGTATTTT. This sequence encodes CASSPPEKRTTDTQYF. Filled out from reference TRBV5-4 and TRBJ2-3, the complete variable domain reads ETGVTQSPTHLIKTRGQQVTLRCSSQSGHNTVSWYQQALGQGPQFIFQYYREEENGRGNFPPRFSGLQFPNYSSELNVNALELDDSALYLCASSPPEKRTTDTQYFGPGTRLTVL.

On this clonotype: An end of the junction differs from the germline gene, which may be a read error. The V call is TRBV20-1, the J call TRBJ2-2; perhaps TRBD2 as D (5 bases). CDR3 length equals 15 residues. CDR1 is DFQATT and CDR2 is SNEGSKA in the germline V gene (reference sequence). The CDR3 protein is CSAPNRQTNTGVLFF. Written as DNA, the CDR3 is TGCAGTGCTCCCAACCGACAAACGAACACCGGGGTGCTGTTTTTT.

This clonotype has more than one count but fewer than ten. This chain links TRBV11-2 with TRBJ1-1; 8 bases match TRBD1. This CDR3 has 12 amino acids. The germline CDR1 and CDR2 sequences are SGHAT and FQNNGV. With V trimmed by 6 bases and J by 4 bases, 1 base remained unmatched. CDR3 in amino acids: CASSTGGTEAFF. The DNA for the CDR3 is TGTGCCAGCAGTACAGGGGGCACTGAAGCTTTCTTT.

This clonotype is judged medium-sized. The chain has TRBV5-5 and TRBJ2-5, with D perhaps TRBD2 (5 bases). Per germline, CDR1 SGHKS and CDR2 YYEKEE (reference sequence). The V end lost 0 bases, the J end lost 9 bases, and 12 bases lay between the germline ends. The length of the CDR3 is 13 residues. The CDR3 reads CASSLEVGEPQYF. CDR3 sequence (DNA): TGTGCCAGCAGCTTGGAGGTTGGGGAGCCCCAGTACTTC.

On this clonotype itself: A junction end diverges from the germline sequence, so it may reflect a read error. V is TRBV6-2 or TRBV6-3 and J is TRBJ2-7; D gene unclear. The CDR3 totals 16 residues. CDR1 and CDR2 (germline): MNHEY, SVGEGT. CDR3 protein: CASGYSPADGDYEQYF. CDR3 sequence (DNA): TGTGCCAGCGGTTACTCGCCCGCCGACGGAGACTACGAGCAGTACTTC.

Points on this clonotype: One end of the junction does not line up with germline, which may come from a read error. The chain combines TRBV6-1 with TRBJ1-1; 8 bases line up with TRBD1. The CDR3 length is 14 residues. Germline V gives CDR1 MNHNS, CDR2 SASEGT. This chain's CDR3 is CTSSTRGLNTEAFF. For the CDR3, the DNA is TGTACCAGCAGTACCAGGGGGCTGAACACTGAAGCTTTCTTT.

The chain combines TRBV6-2 or TRBV6-3 with TRBJ2-7; maybe TRBD1 (5 bases). Germline CDR1 and CDR2: MNHEY and SVGEGT. This CDR3 contains 15 residues. The germline V and J ends were trimmed by 5 bases and 6 bases, with 20 bases remaining between them. CDR3 protein: CASSPGRAFLGEQYF. CDR3 nucleotides: TGTGCCAGCAGTCCCGGCAGGGCGTTTCTCGGCGAGCAGTACTTC.